The 8 T cell receptor beta chains presented below share a single source sample, sequenced in a study of cytomegalovirus exposure and HLA in healthy donors. The PCR was carried out with 60 Vbeta primers and 13 Jbeta primers. Produced via immunoSEQ multiplex PCR; TCRdb's table is partial and in-frame only. The sample shows approximately 170,000 clones, 55% to 65% of them seen only once. The source material was PBMCs. Every receptor here comes from a man in his forties in good health and CMV-seronegative.

The V gene is TRBV11-2, the J gene TRBJ2-3; 8 bases are shared with TRBD2. Germline V gene data show CDR1 as SGHAT and CDR2 as FQNNGV. This CDR3 contains 17 residues. V lost 7 bases, J lost 0 bases, and 12 bases stayed unmatched. In DNA form, the CDR3 reads TGTGCCAGCACCACCGTCGGGGGGGGCCTTAGCACAGATACGCAGTATTTT. Protein sequence: CASTTVGGGLSTDTQYF.

The chain couples TRBV9 to TRBJ2-1; D possibly corresponds to TRBD2 (5 bases). The length of the CDR3 is 15 residues. V lost 0 bases and J lost 2, with 9 bases in between. CDR1 SGDLS and CDR2 YYNGEE come from the germline V gene. CDR3 bases: TGTGCCAGCAGCGTAGGACTAATTACCTACAATGAGCAGTTCTTC. This translates into CASSVGLITYNEQFF.

V gene TRBV19 combines with J gene TRBJ2-3, with D perhaps matching TRBD1 (5 bases). The germline V gene has CDR1 LNHDA and CDR2 SQIVND (reference sequence). V lost 5 bases, J lost 5 bases, and 11 bases lay in between. This CDR3 has 13 residues. CDR3 DNA sequence: TGTGCCAGTAGTCCAGGGCCGGGAGATACGCAGTATTTT. It is translated as CASSPGPGDTQYF.

V usage is TRBV27 and J usage is TRBJ2-1; the D is unclear. Germline V gives CDR1 MNHEY, CDR2 SMNVEV (reference sequence). There are 13 residues in the CDR3. The V end lost 0 bases, the J end lost 5 bases, and 5 bases lay between the germline ends. CDR3 coding DNA: TGTGCCAGCAGTTTATCGAGGAACAATGAGCAGTTCTTC. Translation: CASSLSRNNEQFF.

This chain joins TRBV5-1 and TRBJ2-5; D unclear. The end of the DNA fits TRBJ2-7 better, so the J call may be wrong. The V gene's germline CDR1 is SGHRS and CDR2 YFSETQ. This CDR3 spans 17 amino acids. The CDR3 DNA reads TGCGCCAGCAGCTTGCTGGCGAATACCGACTTCTTGGCCGAGCAGTACTTC. Amino acids: CASSLLANTDFLAEQYF.

This chain joins TRBV25-1 and TRBJ1-1; TRBD1 matches 8 bases. V shed 7 bases and J 7 bases; nucleotides not matched to a gene: 11. Germline CDR1 and CDR2: MGHDK and SYGVNS. This CDR3 comprises 14 residues. The CDR3 is CASIQDMGQVEAFF. CDR3 coding DNA: TGTGCCAGCATCCAAGATATGGGACAGGTTGAAGCTTTCTTT.

The J gene is TRBJ2-7, the V gene TRBV21-1; the table assigns TRBD1, which was not confirmed against the DNA. TRBV21-1 is a pseudogene locus. The CDR3 is 14 residues long. The CDR3 region has the DNA TGTGCCAGCAGCAAAGCGACAGGGACGTACGAGCAGTACTTC. Protein sequence: CASSKATGTYEQYF.

The chain carries TRBV10-3 and TRBJ2-3; possibly TRBD1 for D (5 bases). The V and J ends lost 5 bases and 0 bases respectively, with 6 bases between them. Germline CDR1 and CDR2: ENHRY and SYGVKD. The CDR3 loop spans 13 amino acids. CDR3: CAISRGSTDTQYF. The CDR3 coding sequence is TGTGCCATCAGTAGGGGTAGCACAGATACGCAGTATTTT.